This passage covers 8 T cell receptor beta chains from one sample sequenced in a study of cytomegalovirus exposure and HLA in healthy donors. PCR used 60 Vbeta primers and 13 Jbeta primers. Sequenced by immunoSEQ multiplex PCR; TCRdb stores in-frame clones only, minus some. The sample has 87,000 or so clones, less than 10% seen once. The specimen sequenced was PBMCs. The receptors here all came from a man between 45 and 60 years old in good health and CMV-seronegative.

This clone was seen more than once but under ten times. This chain joins TRBV4-1 and TRBJ2-5, with 16 bases fitting TRBD2. The CDR3 loop spans 18 amino acids. V lost 1 base to trimming and J lost 5 bases; unmatched junction nucleotides: 7. The V gene's germline CDR1 is MGHRA and CDR2 YSYEKL. CDR3 DNA: TGCGCCAGCAGCCAAGCGGGGACTAGCGGGAGGGCCGGGGAGACCCAGTACTTC. Its translation: CASSQAGTSGRAGETQYF.

This clone was detected only a few times. The CDR3 DNA reads TGCGCCAGCAGCTTACAGGGGATAAGGCAAGAGACCCAGTACTTC. The encoded protein is CASSLQGIRQETQYF. This sequence joins TRBV5-1 and TRBJ2-5; TRBD1 matches 7 bases. Germline V gene lookup returns CDR1 SGHRS and CDR2 YFSETQ. The V gene end was trimmed by 2 bases and the J gene end by 2 bases; junction bases not matched to a gene: 6. The CDR3 spans 15 residues.

On this clone: The junction does not match germline at one end; this may be a read error. In the same sample, other DNA sequences code for this CDR3. The chain is built from TRBV28 and TRBJ2-2, with a possible D match to TRBD2 (5 bases). The CDR3 is 14 residues long. The V gene's germline CDR1 is MDHEN and CDR2 SYDVKM. CDR3 in DNA: TGTGCCAGCAGTTTATTAGCCGACACCGGGGAGCTGTTCTTT. It yields the protein CASSLLADTGELFF.

The J gene is TRBJ2-3, the V gene TRBV5-1; TRBD2 aligns across 10 bases. The J call may be faulty, since TRBJ2-1 better matches the DNA end. From germline, CDR1 is SGHRS and CDR2 YFSETQ. The CDR3 covers 13 residues. The CDR3 DNA sequence: TGCGCCAGCAGCAGCGGGAGGGCGCGTGAGCAGTTCTTC. It translates to CASSSGRAREQFF.

This clone turned up a few times. This sequence joins TRBV10-2 and TRBJ2-7; D is perhaps TRBD2 (5 bases). There are 14 residues in the CDR3. CDR1 WSHSY and CDR2 SAAADI come from the germline V gene. The CDR3 loop reads CATKEGYPAYEQYF. The DNA of the CDR3 is TGCGCAACCAAAGAGGGCTATCCAGCCTACGAGCAGTACTTC.

The sample holds a few counts of this clone. This chain joins TRBV18 and TRBJ2-5, with a weak D call TRBD2 (6 bases). This CDR3 has 15 residues. Trimming stripped 1 base from V and 4 bases from J, with 13 bases between. Germline assignment: CDR1 KGHSH and CDR2 LQKENI. CDR3 amino acids: CASSPLVGGVETQYF. The CDR3 DNA reads as TGTGCCAGCTCACCACTGGTCGGAGGGGTAGAGACCCAGTACTTC.

This clone has more than one count but fewer than ten. The chain recombines TRBV18 with TRBJ2-1, with 16 nucleotides matching TRBD2. The CDR3 has 17 amino acids. J was trimmed by 0 bases and V by 8 bases; bases with no gene match: 4. Germline V lookup: CDR1 KGHSH, CDR2 LQKENI. The CDR3 DNA follows: TGTGCCAGCGAGGGACTAGCGGGGGGGTCCTCCTACAATGAGCAGTTCTTC. Its protein product is CASEGLAGGSSYNEQFF.

This clone was detected a few times. The chain recombines TRBV19 with TRBJ1-4; D possibly corresponds to TRBD1 (5 bases). In germline, CDR1 is LNHDA, CDR2 SQIVND (reference sequence). The germline V and J ends were trimmed by 5 bases and 5 bases, with 15 bases remaining between them. The CDR3 has 15 residues. The CDR3 reads CASSDSRATNEKLFF. CDR3 DNA: TGTGCCAGTAGTGACAGCCGTGCTACAAATGAAAAACTGTTTTTT.